This record concerns one T cell receptor (beta chain) sequence. The antigen remains unidentified. The sample is drawn from a study of human T cells and chemical hapten exposure. Notes on the study in general: Among TCRs, those above 1 in 1000 frequency were unaffected by DPC sensitization.

Time point given: healthy volunteer bleed at 6 weeks. The starting material, unfractionated whole blood, was used for total RNA extraction. The CDR3 has 13 amino acids. Trimming cost V 6 bases and J 2 bases, with 10 bases left between them. In germline, CDR1 is SEHNR, CDR2 FQNEAQ (reference sequence). In the library, unique molecular identifiers were attached to individual cDNA molecules. TCRdb re-called the RACE reads through MiXCR, storing one row per CDR3 protein. The sample has around 80,000 distinct CDR3 sequences; under 10% are singletons. The receptor was isolated from a male donor in good health. Some clones in this sample may be carry-over from other donors' samples. The genes are TRBV7-9 and TRBJ1-2; the D is unclear. Sample: whole blood. The CDR3 spells CASSPGINYGYTF. The CDR3 region has the DNA TGTGCCAGCAGTCCGGGGATCAACTATGGCTACACCTTC. The full variable domain, rest sourced from reference TRBV7-9 and TRBJ1-2, is DTGVSQNPRHKITKRGQNVTFRCDPISEHNRLYWYRQTLGQGPEFLTYFQNEAQLEKSRLLSDRFSAERPKGSFSTLEIQRTEQGDSAMYLCASSPGINYGYTFGSGTRLTVV.